This T cell receptor (beta chain) was captured in a study of regulatory T cells in long-lasting Graves disease. This CDR3 contains 14 residues. Germline CDR1 LNHDA, CDR2 SQIVND (reference sequence). V lost 8 bases and J 0 bases, leaving 11 bases between the germline ends. Investigators prepared the TCR beta libraries by applying iRepertoire HTBI primers and Arm-PCR of CDR3 regions. Each CDR3 protein is one row after TCRdb ran MiXCR on the multiplex PCR reads. The profile shows about 660,000 distinct CDR3 sequences, 25% to 35% of them singletons. Time point meaning: persistent/refractory GD, antithyroid drugs over 5 years with positive TRAb. Extracted RNA from PBMCs served as the source of the TCR library. This clonotype was detected ten times or more.

The rearrangement uses TRBV19 and TRBJ2-4; D not resolved. The input for sequencing was peripheral blood mononuclear cells (PBMCs), taken when the disease was refractory, from a patient treated with antithyroid drugs. This clonotype was sampled from a female donor with Graves disease. CDR3 sequence (DNA): TGTGCCAGTGTTCCCTCGGGAGCCAAAAACATTCAGTACTTC. This gives the protein CASVPSGAKNIQYF.